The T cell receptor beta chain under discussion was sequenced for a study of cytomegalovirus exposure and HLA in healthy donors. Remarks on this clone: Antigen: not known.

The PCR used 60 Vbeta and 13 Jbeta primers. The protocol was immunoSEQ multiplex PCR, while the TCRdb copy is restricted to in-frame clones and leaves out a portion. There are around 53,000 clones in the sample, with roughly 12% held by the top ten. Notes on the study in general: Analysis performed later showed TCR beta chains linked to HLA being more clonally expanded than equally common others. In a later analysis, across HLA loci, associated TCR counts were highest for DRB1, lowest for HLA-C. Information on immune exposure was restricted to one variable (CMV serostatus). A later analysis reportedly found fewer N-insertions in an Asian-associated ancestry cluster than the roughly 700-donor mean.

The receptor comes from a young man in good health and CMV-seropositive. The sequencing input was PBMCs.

CDR3 in amino acids: CASRLAGPTGEQYF. The CDR3 DNA reads as TGTGCCAGCAGACTAGCGGGTCCGACGGGAGAGCAGTACTTC. The V gene is TRBV27, the J gene TRBJ2-7; 9 bases fit TRBD2. V lost 6 bases and J lost 7; bases outside the gene matches: 10. Germline lookup yields CDR1 MNHEY and CDR2 SMNVEV (reference sequence). This CDR3 is built from 14 residues.